The 21 T cell receptor beta chains given below trace back to one sample, sequenced in a study of OX40 agonist ivuxolimab in advanced cancers. Produced via immunoSEQ multiplex PCR; TCRdb's table is partial and in-frame only. The table includes about 94,000 clones, around 87% detected once. Sequenced material: CD4+ or CD8+ T cells sorted from blood, taken in a trial of the OX40 agonist ivuxolimab. The origin of the receptors is an adult with an advanced solid tumor such as melanoma, head and neck, liver or kidney cancer.

The rearrangement joins TRBV7-9 to TRBJ1-4; the D is unclear. V was shortened by 5 bases and J by 7 bases, with 8 bases between the two germline ends. The CDR3 length is 12 residues. CDR1 is SEHNR, CDR2 FQNEAQ, per germline (reference sequence). The CDR3 here is CASSPTSEKLFF. In DNA, the CDR3 is TGTGCCAGCAGCCCTACATCTGAAAAACTGTTTTTT.

The chain carries TRBV19 and TRBJ1-4, with D hard to call. The CDR3 is 14 amino acids. The V and J ends lost 6 bases and 5 bases respectively, with 13 bases between them. The germline V gene encodes CDR1 LNHDA and CDR2 SQIVND (reference sequence). The CDR3 coding sequence is TGTGCCAGTAGCCGGGAACAGAGAAATGAAAAACTGTTTTTT. It translates to CASSREQRNEKLFF.

This clone was picked up one time. This chain joins TRBV27 and TRBJ2-4; 9 bases map to TRBD2. J was trimmed by 3 bases and V by 0 bases; bases with no gene match: 6. Germline V gene sequence: CDR1 MNHEY, CDR2 SMNVEV (reference sequence). The CDR3 is 17 amino acids. DNA of the CDR3: TGTGCCAGCAGTTTATCGGCGGGGGGGGTCGACAAAAACATTCAGTACTTC. This codes for CASSLSAGGVDKNIQYF.

This clone was picked up a small number of times. The gene calls are TRBV7-9 and TRBJ2-1; D is unresolved. Trimming pared 5 bases from V and 4 bases from J, leaving 3 bases between. The germline gives CDR1 SEHNR, CDR2 FQNEAQ (reference sequence). This CDR3 is 11 amino acids long. DNA for the CDR3: TGTGCCAGCAGCGCATACAATGAGCAGTTCTTC. Translation gives CASSAYNEQFF.

The V and J genes are TRBV19 and TRBJ1-5; TRBD1 is a possible D gene (5 bases). CDR3 length: 15 residues. Trimming cost V 6 bases and J 0 bases, with 12 bases left between them. Per the germline V gene, CDR1 is LNHDA and CDR2 is SQIVND (reference sequence). CDR3 region: CASRTGQYSNQPQHF. The CDR3 nucleotides read TGTGCCAGTAGAACGGGGCAGTATAGCAATCAGCCCCAGCATTTT.

This rearrangement joins TRBV19 to TRBJ2-3, with 10 bases matching TRBD2. Germline V lookup: CDR1 LNHDA, CDR2 SQIVND (reference sequence). The CDR3 extends over 18 amino acids. V trimming: 5 bases; J trimming: 2 bases; junction bases outside the gene matches: 13. CDR3 nucleotides: TGTGCCAGTAGTGTAGGTCCCGGGACTAGCGTGAACACAGATACGCAGTATTTT. Amino acid sequence: CASSVGPGTSVNTDTQYF.

This chain links TRBV5-1 with TRBJ2-1; tentatively, D is TRBD2 (8 bases). Germline-derived CDR1 and CDR2 are SGHRS and YFSETQ. V lost 3 bases, J lost 7 bases, and 20 bases lay in between. The CDR3 totals 16 residues. In nucleotides, the CDR3 is TGCGCCAGCAGCTCCACCGGGGGGGCAGGGGGAAATGAGCAGTTCTTC. It codes for CASSSTGGAGGNEQFF.

This chain connects TRBV9 to TRBJ2-3; D remains ambiguous. Germline V gene sequence: CDR1 SGDLS, CDR2 YYNGEE. This CDR3 has 15 amino acids. Trimming removed 4 bases from V and 0 bases from J, with 12 bases in between. The chain's CDR3 is CASSSSGPSTDTQYF. CDR3 DNA: TGTGCCAGCAGCTCGTCAGGCCCTAGCACAGATACGCAGTATTTT.

The rearrangement links TRBV2 to TRBJ1-5; D is undetermined. V lost 0 bases, J lost 0 bases, and 0 bases lay in between. CDR3 length: 13 amino acids. From germline, CDR1 is SNHLY and CDR2 FYNNEI. CDR3 in amino acids: CASSEASNQPQHF. The CDR3 DNA is TGTGCCAGCAGTGAAGCTAGCAATCAGCCCCAGCATTTT.

The rearrangement links TRBV6-1 to TRBJ2-2; 11 bases align to TRBD2. J gave up 0 bases and V 2 bases, and 5 bases lay outside the gene matches. Germline-derived CDR1 and CDR2 are MNHNS and SASEGT. The CDR3 totals 18 residues. The CDR3 DNA sequence: TGTGCCAGCAGTGAATTCACTAGCGGGGGCGCGAACACCGGGGAGCTGTTTTTT. As protein: CASSEFTSGGANTGELFF.

The chain links TRBV2 to TRBJ2-6; the D is unclear. Per germline, CDR1 SNHLY and CDR2 FYNNEI. Between the trimmed V and J ends, which lost 2 bases and 8 bases, there was a span of 10 bases. The CDR3 spans 14 residues. The CDR3 protein is CASSERLGTNVLTF. The CDR3 DNA reads TGTGCCAGCAGTGAACGTCTGGGGACCAACGTCCTGACTTTC.

The gene calls are TRBV21-1 and TRBJ1-5. TRBV21-1 corresponds to a pseudogene. The CDR3 is made up of 12 amino acids. CDR3 amino acids: CASSKGGEPQHF. The CDR3 nucleotides read TGTGCCAGCAGCAAAGGCGGTGAGCCCCAGCATTTT.

J is TRBJ1-3 and V is TRBV9; 7 bases are shared with TRBD1. The V segment lost 4 bases and the J segment 3 bases; nucleotides outside the gene matches: 7. Per germline, CDR1 SGDLS and CDR2 YYNGEE. CDR3 size: 15 residues. CDR3: CASSTPTGYGNTIYF. DNA of the CDR3: TGTGCCAGCAGCACGCCGACAGGGTATGGAAACACCATATATTTT.

V usage is TRBV7-2 and J usage is TRBJ1-1; D is unresolved. The V gene lost 0 bases and the J gene lost 6 bases, with 8 bases spanning the gap. The length of the CDR3 is 13 residues. Per the germline V gene, CDR1 is SGHTA and CDR2 is FQGNSA. The CDR3 DNA follows: TGTGCCAGCAGCTTAGCAGCGGGAGCTGAAGCTTTCTTT. Translated, it gives CASSLAAGAEAFF. Together with reference TRBV7-2 and TRBJ1-1, the CDR3 gives the full variable domain: GAGVSQSPSNKVTEKGKDVELRCDPISGHTALYWYRQSLGQGLEFLIYFQGNSAPDKSGLPSDRFSAERTGGSVSTLTIQRTQQEDSAVYLCASSLAAGAEAFFGQGTRLTVV.

The rearrangement joins TRBV7-9 to TRBJ1-2; D is unclear. Germline V gene sequence: CDR1 SEHNR, CDR2 FQNEAQ (reference sequence). The CDR3 runs to 14 residues. Trimming cost V 4 bases and J 0 bases, with 9 bases left between them. The CDR3 sequence: CASSSPTTNYGYTF. The CDR3 nucleotides read TGTGCCAGCAGCTCCCCCACGACTAACTATGGCTACACCTTC.

Only a few counts were recorded for this clone. The genes are TRBV12-5 and TRBJ1-2; D is unresolved. V dropped 6 bases and J dropped 9 bases, with 8 bases sitting between them. The CDR3 is made up of 10 amino acids. CDR1 and CDR2 from the germline V gene are LGHNT and FRNRAP. The CDR3 spells CASGVMRYTF. DNA of the CDR3: TGTGCTAGTGGGGTTATGCGCTACACCTTC.

This chain connects TRBV11-2 to TRBJ1-1; D remains ambiguous. The CDR3 runs to 13 residues. With 6 bases removed from V and 0 bases from J, the gap between germline ends came to 8 bases. Germline assignment: CDR1 SGHAT and CDR2 FQNNGV. Here the CDR3 DNA reads TGTGCCAGCAGTATTGGGGTGAACACTGAAGCTTTCTTT. Translated, it gives CASSIGVNTEAFF.

The rearrangement joins TRBV29-1 to TRBJ1-1; 10 bases fit TRBD1. V lost 8 bases to trimming and J lost 4 bases; unmatched junction nucleotides: 13. Looked up from germline, CDR1 is SQVTM and CDR2 is ANQGSEA. This CDR3 has 15 amino acids. CDR3 loop: CSSRGGQGQSTEAFF. The CDR3 DNA reads TGCAGCTCTCGTGGGGGACAGGGGCAAAGCACTGAAGCTTTCTTT.

V gene TRBV9 combines with J gene TRBJ1-6, with TRBD1 matching 8 bases. Germline CDR1 SGDLS, CDR2 YYNGEE. The CDR3 contains 17 residues. V dropped 0 bases and J dropped 2; count of bases not matched to a gene: 4. Here the CDR3 DNA reads TGTGCCAGCAGCGTAGAGAAACAGGGGGCCTATAATTCACCCCTCCACTTT. Protein sequence: CASSVEKQGAYNSPLHF. Complete variable domain (other parts from reference TRBV9 and TRBJ1-6): DSGVTQTPKHLITATGQRVTLRCSPRSGDLSVYWYQQSLDQGLQFLIQYYNGEERAKGNILERFSAQQFPDLHSELNLSSLELGDSALYFCASSVEKQGAYNSPLHFGNGTRLTVT.

This clone is a singleton in its sample. This sample also contains other DNA sequences that code for the same CDR3. This chain uses TRBV21-1 with TRBJ1-5; TRBD1, the D gene given by the table, was not confirmed from the DNA. TRBV21-1 is recorded as a pseudogene. CDR3 size: 19 residues. The CDR3 sequence is CASSKLTPNSLKSNQPQHF. CDR3 nucleotides: TGTGCCAGCAGCAAGCTGACCCCCAACAGCTTGAAGAGCAATCAGCCCCAGCATTTT.

The rearrangement uses TRBV6-4 and TRBJ2-5, with 9 bases that match TRBD1. The J call may be mistaken, given a closer DNA end match to TRBJ2-7. Germline CDR1 is MRHNA and CDR2 is SNTAGT. CDR3 length equals 13 residues. The CDR3 DNA is TGTGCCAGCAGCAAGGGACAGGGCTACGAGCAGTACTTC. This codes for CASSKGQGYEQYF.